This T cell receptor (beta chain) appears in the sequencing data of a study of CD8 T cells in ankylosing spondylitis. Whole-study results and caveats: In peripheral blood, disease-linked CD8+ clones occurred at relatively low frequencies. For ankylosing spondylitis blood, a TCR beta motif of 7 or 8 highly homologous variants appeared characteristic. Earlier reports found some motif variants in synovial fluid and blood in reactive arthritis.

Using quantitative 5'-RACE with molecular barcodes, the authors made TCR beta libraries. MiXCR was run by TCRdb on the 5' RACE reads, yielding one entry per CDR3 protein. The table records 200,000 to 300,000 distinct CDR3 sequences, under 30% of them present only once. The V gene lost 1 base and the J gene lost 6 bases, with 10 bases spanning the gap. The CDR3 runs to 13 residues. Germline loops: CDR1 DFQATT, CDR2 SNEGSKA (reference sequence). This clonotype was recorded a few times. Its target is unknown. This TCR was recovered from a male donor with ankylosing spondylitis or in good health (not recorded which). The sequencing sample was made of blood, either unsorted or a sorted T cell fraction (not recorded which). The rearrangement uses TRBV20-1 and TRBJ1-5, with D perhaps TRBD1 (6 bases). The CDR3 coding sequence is TGCAGTGCTAGAGCGGGGGCAGGTCAGCCCCAGCATTTT. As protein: CSARAGAGQPQHF.